This T cell receptor beta chain was recovered during a study of tumor-infiltrating lymphocytes in oesophageal squamous cell carcinoma listed by TCRdb under 2016. This clonotype was counted only a few times. Its antigen target is currently unknown. The record has no base qualities; no much larger clone is one base away. Instrument on record: Illumina HiSeq 2000. TCRdb cleaned the public reads at Q25 with fastp, built clones with MiXCR and kept in-frame beta chains. Rows matching on CDR3 protein sequence are summarized as one entry with the most common DNA and genes. The sample table holds about 12,000 distinct CDR3 sequences, of which 50% to 60% were seen once. The ten largest clones represent under 60% of the sample. From a lookup of the germline V gene (reference sequence), CDR1 and CDR2 are SEHNR and FQNEAQ. Trimming leaves V shorter by 5 bases and J shorter by 4 bases, with the junction holding 6 bases beyond the gene matches. The CDR3, from cysteine to phenylalanine, totals 14 residues. Just CDR3 DNA is preserved here, 42 bases in frame from base 1.

The chain uses TRBV7-9 and TRBJ2-5, and 8 junctional nucleotides match TRBD2. Specimen: blood. The TCR originated in a female donor with esophageal squamous cell carcinoma. The DNA sequence is given as TGTGCCAGCAGCCTTACAGGGACTAGAGAGACCCAGTACTTC. It specifies CASSLTGTRETQYF.